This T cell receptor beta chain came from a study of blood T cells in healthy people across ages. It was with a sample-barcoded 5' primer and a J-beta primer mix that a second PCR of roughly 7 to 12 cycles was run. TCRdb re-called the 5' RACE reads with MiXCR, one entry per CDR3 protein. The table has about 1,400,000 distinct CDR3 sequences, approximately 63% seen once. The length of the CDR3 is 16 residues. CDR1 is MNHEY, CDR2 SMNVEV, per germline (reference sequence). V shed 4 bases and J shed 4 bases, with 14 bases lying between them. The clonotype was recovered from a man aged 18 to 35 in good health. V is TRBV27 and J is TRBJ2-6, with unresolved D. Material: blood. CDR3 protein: CASSWADQEGANVLTF. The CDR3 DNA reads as TGTGCCAGCAGTTGGGCGGATCAAGAGGGGGCCAACGTCCTGACTTTC.